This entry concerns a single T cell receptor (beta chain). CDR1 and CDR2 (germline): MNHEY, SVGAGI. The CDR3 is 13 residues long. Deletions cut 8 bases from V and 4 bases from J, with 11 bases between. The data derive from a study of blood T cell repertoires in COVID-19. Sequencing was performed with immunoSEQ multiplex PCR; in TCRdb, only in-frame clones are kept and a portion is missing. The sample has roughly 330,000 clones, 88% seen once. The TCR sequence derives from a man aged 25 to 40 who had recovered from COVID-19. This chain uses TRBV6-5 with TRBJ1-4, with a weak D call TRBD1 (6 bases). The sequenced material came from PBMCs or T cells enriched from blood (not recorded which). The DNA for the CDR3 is TGTGCCAGCTGCCGACAGGTTAATGAAAAACTGTTTTTT. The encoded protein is CASCRQVNEKLFF.